A single sample gave rise to the 11 T cell receptor beta chains below, sequenced in a study of T cells in Graves' hyperthyroidism and ophthalmopathy. The source material, RNA transcripts, was used to amplify TCR beta CDR3 regions. First-round RT-PCR with HTBI primers amplified the TCR CDR3 region. A single record per CDR3 protein comes from TCRdb applying MiXCR to the multiplex PCR reads. This table holds 500,000 to 650,000 distinct CDR3 sequences, 15% to 20% found once. Sequencing input: blood. The receptors were gathered from a woman aged 18-30 years with Graves' ophthalmopathy.

This clonotype showed up just a few times. The chain is built from TRBV10-3 and TRBJ1-1; D remains unclear. The CDR3 loop spans 15 amino acids. Trimming took off 0 bases at V and 0 bases at J, with 8 bases between the two ends. CDR1 is ENHRY, CDR2 SYGVKD, per germline. CDR3 in DNA: TGTGCCATCAGTGAGTCCCCCACTTTGAACACTGAAGCTTTCTTT. It encodes CAISESPTLNTEAFF.

In DNA form, the CDR3 reads TGTGCCAGCAGCGTAGACTCGGCGGGTTACGAGCAGTACTTC. Encoded protein: CASSVDSAGYEQYF. The V gene is TRBV9, the J gene TRBJ2-7; TRBD2 might be the D (5 bases). V was cut by 0 bases and J by 4 bases, with 11 bases left in between. In germline, CDR1 is SGDLS, CDR2 YYNGEE. The CDR3 is made up of 14 amino acids. Full variable domain (outside the CDR3, taken from reference TRBV9 and TRBJ2-7): DSGVTQTPKHLITATGQRVTLRCSPRSGDLSVYWYQQSLDQGLQFLIQYYNGEERAKGNILERFSAQQFPDLHSELNLSSLELGDSALYFCASSVDSAGYEQYFGPGTRLTVT.

Here the CDR3 reads CASSESTLAGGNHEQFF. CDR3 bases: TGCGCCAGCAGTGAGTCGACCCTAGCGGGAGGAAACCATGAGCAGTTCTTC. The chain employs TRBV10-1 and TRBJ2-1; 11 positions agree with TRBD2. The trim removed 0 bases at V and 8 bases at J, leaving 9 bases unmatched. Germline CDR1 is WNHNN and CDR2 is SYGVQD (reference sequence). The CDR3 covers 17 residues.

This clonotype was seen at least ten times. The rearrangement uses TRBV3-1 and TRBJ2-4; D is ambiguous. The CDR3 length is 15 residues. Germline V CDR1 and CDR2: LGHDT, YNNKEL (reference sequence). Trimming pared 4 bases from V and 3 bases from J, leaving 13 bases between. The CDR3 DNA follows: TGTGCCAGCAGCCCCTCCGAGTGGAGCAAAAACATTCAGTACTTC. Protein sequence: CASSPSEWSKNIQYF.

This sequence joins TRBV10-3 and TRBJ2-1, with 10 nucleotides matching TRBD2. The CDR3 covers 15 residues. The germline V gene has CDR1 ENHRY and CDR2 SYGVKD. After removal of 6 bases from V and 9 bases from J, the junction contained 11 bases not matched to a gene. Written as DNA, the CDR3 is TGTGCCATCAGCGCCCTCGGGACTAGCGTAGGTGAGCAGTTCTTC. Translation gives CAISALGTSVGEQFF.

This clonotype was recorded only once. Just one base apart from a much larger clone, this may be a read error. The V gene is TRBV5-1, the J gene TRBJ2-1; 9 bases fit TRBD2. CDR3 length: 19 residues. Germline loops: CDR1 SGHRS, CDR2 YFSETQ. Germline trimming cut 0 bases from V and 3 bases from J; bases unmatched to any gene: 13. CDR3 in amino acids: CASSLDMGLAVPFYNEQFF. The CDR3 region has the DNA TGCGCCAGCAGCTTGGATATGGGACTAGCCGTTCCGTTCTACAATGAGCAGTTCTTC. The entire variable domain, with the rest obtained from reference TRBV5-1 and TRBJ2-1, is as follows: KAGVTQTPRYLIKTRGQQVTLSCSPISGHRSVSWYQQTPGQGLQFLFEYFSETQRNKGNFPGRFSGRQFSNSRSEMNVSTLELGDSALYLCASSLDMGLAVPFYNEQFFGPGTRLTVL.

The chain is built from TRBV4-3 and TRBJ2-2, with 10 bases that match TRBD2. CDR1 and CDR2 (germline): LGHNA, YSLEER. The CDR3 spans 15 residues. J gave up 5 bases and V 4 bases, and 4 bases lay outside the gene matches. The CDR3 sequence is CASSRAGGATGELFF. The CDR3 coding sequence is TGCGCCAGCAGCCGAGCGGGAGGGGCGACCGGGGAGCTGTTTTTT.

This clonotype has a count of ten or more. The chain carries TRBV12-3 or TRBV12-4 and TRBJ2-3; unclear D gene. Trimming stripped 7 bases from V and 0 bases from J, with 5 bases between. The CDR3 runs 12 residues. CDR3 DNA: TGTGCCAGCACTCGCAGCACAGATACGCAGTATTTT. Amino acid sequence: CASTRSTDTQYF.

This clonotype came up many times. The genes are TRBV3-1 and TRBJ1-2, with a weak D call TRBD1 (5 bases). The CDR3 totals 15 residues. V dropped 0 bases and J dropped 4 bases, with 12 bases sitting between them. From germline, CDR1 is LGHDT and CDR2 YNNKEL (reference sequence). The CDR3 protein is CASSQDWGSPYGYTF. CDR3 DNA sequence: TGTGCCAGCAGCCAAGATTGGGGCAGCCCCTATGGCTACACCTTC.

The gene calls are TRBV28 and TRBJ1-5, with D hard to call. The ends were cut back, 8 bases at V and 1 base at J, with 6 bases in the middle. CDR1 and CDR2 from the germline V gene are MDHEN and SYDVKM. The CDR3 loop spans 12 amino acids. The chain's CDR3 is CASRPSNQPQHF. The CDR3 coding sequence is TGTGCCAGCCGTCCGAGCAATCAGCCCCAGCATTTT. The full variable domain, in which reference TRBV28 and TRBJ1-5 provide the parts outside the CDR3, is DVKVTQSSRYLVKRTGEKVFLECVQDMDHENMFWYRQDPGLGLRLIYFSYDVKMKEKGDIPEGYSVSREKKERFSLILESASTNQTSMYLCASRPSNQPQHFGDGTRLSIL.

This clonotype showed up just a few times. The junction differs from germline at one of its ends, possibly a read error. V gene TRBV6-1 combines with J gene TRBJ2-7; 9 bases match TRBD1. Germline V lookup: CDR1 MNHNS, CDR2 SASEGT. The CDR3 is 14 residues long. DNA for the CDR3: TGTGCCAGCAGACCAGGGACAGGGTTGTACGGGCAGTACTTC. Its protein product is CASRPGTGLYGQYF.